These 5 T cell receptor beta chains share one sample of origin, sequenced in a study of patients and donors after allogeneic stem cell transplantation. TCRdb called the RT-PCR reads again in MiXCR, with one record for every CDR3 protein. Of roughly 180,000 distinct CDR3 sequences in the sample, roughly two fifths are singletons; the top ten hold around 35%. Sequences were obtained from blood, either unsorted or a sorted T cell fraction (not recorded which). The source of these receptors is a human donor who was either an allogeneic HSCT recipient or a stem cell or donor lymphocyte infusion donor (not recorded which). It is not recorded whose cells these are; they may come from a transplant donor.

This clonotype has a handful of counts. The rearrangement links TRBV30 to TRBJ1-1; 7 positions match TRBD1. The germline V gene encodes CDR1 GTSNPN and CDR2 SVGIG (reference sequence). With 2 bases clipped from V and 1 base from J, the junction kept 7 bases outside the gene matches. The CDR3 length is 15 residues. The DNA for the CDR3 is TGTGCCTGGAGTCCCAAGGGGGCAGGGAACACTGAAGCTTTCTTT. It specifies CAWSPKGAGNTEAFF.

The J gene is TRBJ1-2, the V gene TRBV29-1, with a weak D call TRBD1 (6 bases). With 8 bases removed from V and 5 bases from J, the gap between germline ends came to 12 bases. The CDR3 runs to 11 residues. Germline CDR1 and CDR2: SQVTM and ANQGSEA. The CDR3 sequence: CSLEQGYGYTF. CDR3 DNA sequence: TGCAGCTTAGAACAGGGATATGGCTACACCTTC.

This clonotype was detected once. V usage is TRBV7-9 and J usage is TRBJ2-7; D is undetermined. The V gene lost 3 bases and the J gene lost 4 bases, with 7 bases spanning the gap. The CDR3 is 12 amino acids. The germline CDR1 and CDR2 sequences are SEHNR and FQNEAQ (reference sequence). The CDR3 reads CASSFNWYEQYF. CDR3 in DNA: TGTGCCAGCAGCTTCAACTGGTACGAGCAGTACTTC.

This clonotype has more than one count but fewer than ten. The rearrangement joins TRBV12-3 or TRBV12-4 to TRBJ1-2; unclear D gene. V lost 2 bases, J lost 2 bases, and 6 bases lay in between. This CDR3 has 13 residues. Written as DNA, the CDR3 is TGTGCCAGCAGTTTAATGGGGAACTATGGCTACACCTTC. It is translated as CASSLMGNYGYTF.

The table lists this clonotype with a few counts. This chain connects TRBV7-2 to TRBJ1-5, with 9 nucleotides matching TRBD1. V dropped 0 bases and J dropped 5; count of bases not matched to a gene: 5. Germline V CDR1 and CDR2: SGHTA, FQGNSA. This CDR3 is built from 16 residues. CDR3 DNA: TGTGCCAGCAGCTTAGCAGGGGGACAGGGTCATCAGCCCCAGCATTTT. This gives the protein CASSLAGGQGHQPQHF.